A single T cell receptor (beta chain) is shown here with its context. What this receptor recognizes is not known. Per-nucleotide qualities are absent, and no much larger clonotype sits a single base away. The time point tag for this specimen amounts to: about 28 days (+/-7) after the second vaccine dose. AZD1222 recipients whose second dose came at about 4 weeks and those whose second dose came at about 12 weeks were combined into one group, since spike-specific TCR depth and breadth did not differ between the two schedules. The vaccinee samples were drawn from two UK trials, COV001 and COV002, one of which was a single-blind randomized controlled phase 2/3 trial testing AZD1222 (ChAdOx1 nCoV-19) in healthy adults. For TCRbeta chain sequencing, PBMC samples from trial participants were taken at day 0 and at day 28 after the second dose. The CDR3 regions of human TCRbeta chains were analyzed by immunosequencing. The study's own analysis went as follows. TCRs in the repertoires were compared against a reference library of SARS-CoV-2-specific TCRs that had been generated with the MIRA antigen-specificity platform. Breadth was defined as the fraction of unique TCRs that were SARS-CoV-2-associated, and depth was defined as the fraction of total T cells that were SARS-CoV-2-associated. Each spike-specific TCR was assigned to its reactive spike region and to a CD4 or CD8 class using the MIRA data. Log10-transformed breadth and depth values were compared by one-way ANOVA with Sidak's multiple comparisons tests. Held by TCRdb, this immuneACCESS table contains in-frame sequences only and omits some clones. Under half of the omission traces to an unresolved V gene where checked; the cause of the rest is unknown. V and J calls and clone size follow that table, whereas D and trimming were derived from the DNA. This sample gives about 160,000 clones in total; approximately 90% of them show up just once. Of the sample, roughly 3.2% is held by the ten largest clones.

This entry belongs to a study of T cell responses to AZD1222 COVID-19 vaccine (dated by TCRdb to 2020 to 2023). Regarding the complete study: TCR sequencing was performed for roughly 250 trial participants, of whom some 200 were given two doses of AZD1222 and some 26 were given two doses of MenACWY control vaccine. Trial participants were enrolled into age subgroups of 18-55, 56-69 and 70-plus years, which contained about 150, 28 and 57 TCR-sequenced participants, respectively.

The paper as a whole reports these results and caveats: Most participants were white British and females outnumbered males, and the authors suggested that clonal diversity may have been underestimated. In the small 56-69-year group, the increase in depth fell short of significance, most likely because of low power. The whole spike protein was spanned by vaccine-associated CD4 TCRs, and dominant responses were seen in regions 160-218 and 743-854. After two AZD1222 doses, both the breadth and the depth of spike-specific TCRs were significantly higher than at day 0 and than in MenACWY recipients. Only a handful of AZD1222 recipients were SARS-CoV-2 seropositive at baseline, limiting conclusions about previously exposed vaccinees. Because no samples from the day 14 peak response were available, repertoires could be characterized only after the peak T cell response. Reportedly, close to half of the unique spike-specific TCRs recognized epitopes lying outside the regions that are mutated in the B.1.351 and B.1.1.7 variants.

The CDR3 contains 12 residues, cysteine and phenylalanine counted. Of the read, only the CDR3 DNA is kept; its 36 bases are in frame from base 1. CDR1 is given as DFQATT and CDR2 as SNEGSKA, both from the germline V gene (reference sequence). V loses 3 bases of germline sequence and J loses 0 bases, and the interval between the two ends is 5 bases. The sequence joins TRBV20-1 to TRBJ1-1; the D gene identity is not certain. The starting material was peripheral blood, obtained 28 days after the second AZD1222 dose. The TCR originated in an adult who received the AZD1222 COVID-19 vaccine. CDR3 reads: CSASQVNTEAFF. The nucleotide sequence reads as follows: TGCAGTGCTAGTCAGGTGAACACTGAAGCTTTCTTT.